The 25 T cell receptor beta chains in this list originate from one sample, sequenced in a study of T cell changes during pregnancy in multiple sclerosis. Sequencing was performed with immunoSEQ multiplex PCR; in TCRdb, only in-frame clones are kept and a portion is missing. The table lists 30,000 to 40,000 clones, approximately 89% of them singletons, with over 9.5% in the top ten. The sample in question was CD8+ T cells from peripheral blood mononuclear cells, obtained in the second trimester of pregnancy. The receptors stem from a female donor with multiple sclerosis, enrolled in a pregnancy study.

The J gene is TRBJ2-1, the V gene TRBV2; TRBD2 aligns across 9 bases. The CDR3 has 17 residues. Germline CDR1 reads SNHLY; CDR2 reads FYNNEI. V dropped 6 bases and J dropped 5; count of bases not matched to a gene: 14. The CDR3, as DNA: TGTGCCAGCAGCGAGTTAGGGCGGGGGGGTTTCGACAATGAGCAGTTCTTC. Encoded protein: CASSELGRGGFDNEQFF.

The chain has TRBV6-5 and TRBJ1-1; 8 bases align to TRBD1. The CDR3 has 14 residues. CDR1 is MNHEY, CDR2 SVGAGI, per germline. With 6 bases clipped from V and 6 bases from J, the junction kept 9 bases outside the gene matches. The CDR3 is CASRVQGGSAEAFF. For the CDR3, the DNA is TGTGCCAGCAGAGTACAGGGGGGAAGCGCTGAAGCTTTCTTT.

By frequency in the sample, this clone is medium-sized. V usage is TRBV10-1 and J usage is TRBJ1-1, with D hard to call. V was cut by 7 bases and J by 6 bases, with 18 bases left in between. The germline gives CDR1 WNHNN, CDR2 SYGVQD (reference sequence). CDR3 length: 14 residues. This chain's CDR3 is CASKGKNPRAEAFF. CDR3 in DNA: TGCGCCAGCAAGGGAAAAAACCCGAGGGCTGAAGCTTTCTTT.

This chain joins TRBV27 and TRBJ2-1; TRBD1 might be the D (6 bases). Germline CDR1 MNHEY, CDR2 SMNVEV (reference sequence). The ends were cut back, 6 bases at V and 2 bases at J, with 8 bases in the middle. This CDR3 is 13 amino acids long. The CDR3 spells CASSRGTYNEQFF. The CDR3 DNA is TGTGCCAGCAGCAGGGGCACCTACAATGAGCAGTTCTTC.

V and J are TRBV29-1 and TRBJ2-2; 10 bases align to TRBD2. There are 14 residues in the CDR3. Germline-derived CDR1 and CDR2 are SQVTM and ANQGSEA. V was clipped by 6 bases and J by 5 bases; unmatched bases: 6. CDR3 amino acids: CSVPSGRVTGELFF. CDR3 in DNA: TGCAGCGTACCGAGCGGGAGGGTTACCGGGGAGCTGTTTTTT.

The genes are TRBV29-1 and TRBJ1-2; possible D gene TRBD1, 6 bases. V was trimmed by 5 bases and J by 4 bases, leaving 11 bases between them. Germline CDR1 reads SQVTM; CDR2 reads ANQGSEA. CDR3 length: 12 amino acids. CDR3 sequence reads: CSVTDRSYGYTF. The DNA for the CDR3 is TGCAGCGTTACGGACAGATCCTATGGCTACACCTTC.

This clone was counted a single time. The chain uses TRBV13 and TRBJ1-1; 7 bases are shared with TRBD1. The V segment lost 6 bases and the J segment 4 bases; nucleotides outside the gene matches: 2. Germline lookup yields CDR1 PRHDT and CDR2 FYEKMQ (reference sequence). CDR3 length: 12 residues. CDR3 nucleotide sequence: TGTGCCAGCAGACCAGGGGGCACTGAAGCTTTCTTT. Translation gives CASRPGGTEAFF.

In this sample, this clone is medium-sized. The same CDR3 arises from other DNA sequences in this sample as well. The genes are TRBV27 and TRBJ1-2; 8 bases line up with TRBD1. The CDR3 is 14 residues long. The V and J ends lost 2 bases and 2 bases, in that order; junction bases with no gene match: 1. Per the germline V gene, CDR1 is MNHEY and CDR2 is SMNVEV (reference sequence). CDR3 loop: CASSLQGANYGYTF. CDR3 DNA sequence: TGTGCCAGCAGTTTACAGGGGGCCAACTATGGCTACACCTTC.

The chain employs TRBV4-1 and TRBJ2-7, with D unclear. The CDR3 length is 15 residues. The ends were cut back, 1 base at V and 0 bases at J, with 10 bases in the middle. Germline assignment: CDR1 MGHRA and CDR2 YSYEKL. CDR3 coding DNA: TGCGCCAGCAGCCAAGTATCCGGGTTCTCCTACGAGCAGTACTTC. This sequence encodes CASSQVSGFSYEQYF.

In this sample, this clone turned up once. The chain has TRBV10-3 and TRBJ2-1; TRBD2 matches 8 bases. V lost 3 bases to trimming and J lost 4 bases; unmatched junction nucleotides: 8. This CDR3 region has 16 residues. In germline, CDR1 is ENHRY, CDR2 SYGVKD. The CDR3 nucleotides read TGTGCCATCAGTGAAATGGGGAAGCGGGAGTACAATGAGCAGTTCTTC. Translation: CAISEMGKREYNEQFF.

The CDR3 DNA sequence: TGCAGCGTTGAAGGGACTAGCGGGGGGGAAGAGACCCAGTACTTC. Protein product: CSVEGTSGGEETQYF. The chain joins TRBV29-1 to TRBJ2-5, with 15 bases fitting TRBD2. The CDR3 is 15 amino acids. Germline values: CDR1 SQVTM, CDR2 ANQGSEA. V was clipped by 1 base and J by 3 bases; unmatched bases: 0.

The chain has TRBV9 and TRBJ2-1; maybe TRBD2 (5 bases). With 4 bases removed from V and 8 bases from J, the gap between germline ends came to 22 bases. The CDR3 is 16 residues long. Looked up from germline, CDR1 is SGDLS and CDR2 is YYNGEE. CDR3 sequence: CASSPRLLAEPYEQFF. Here the CDR3 DNA reads TGTGCCAGCAGCCCCCGTCTGCTAGCAGAGCCGTATGAGCAGTTCTTC.

The chain employs TRBV19 and TRBJ2-1, with unresolved D. V lost 8 bases, J lost 8 bases, and 16 bases lay in between. This CDR3 has 13 amino acids. Germline values: CDR1 LNHDA, CDR2 SQIVND (reference sequence). The CDR3 DNA reads TGTGCCAGTGTTGAACGGCTGGGCCATGAGCAGTTCTTC. This gives the protein CASVERLGHEQFF.

The V and J genes are TRBV2 and TRBJ2-7; tentatively, D is TRBD2 (5 bases). Germline V gene data show CDR1 as SNHLY and CDR2 as FYNNEI. Trimming took 2 bases from V and 0 from J, leaving 11 bases between them. This CDR3 has 15 amino acids. In nucleotides, the CDR3 is TGTGCCAGCAGTGAAATTGGTACTAGCTCCTACGAGCAGTACTTC. This gives the protein CASSEIGTSSYEQYF.

The chain uses TRBV19 and TRBJ2-7; TRBD2 agrees at 12 bases. The junction had 5 bases not matched to a gene; V was cut back by 5 bases and J by 3 bases. The CDR3 has 15 residues. The germline gives CDR1 LNHDA, CDR2 SQIVND (reference sequence). The CDR3 loop reads CASSPSGGDGYEQYF. For the CDR3, the DNA is TGTGCCAGTAGTCCTAGCGGGGGGGATGGCTACGAGCAGTACTTC.

V usage is TRBV7-9 and J usage is TRBJ2-1, with TRBD2 matching 9 bases. Germline values: CDR1 SEHNR, CDR2 FQNEAQ (reference sequence). This CDR3 comprises 18 residues. The ends lost 7 bases at V and 9 bases at J; junction bases unmatched: 22. The CDR3 sequence: CASTLGYQREAVMGEQFF. CDR3 nucleotide sequence: TGTGCCAGCACCTTGGGATACCAGCGGGAGGCAGTCATGGGTGAGCAGTTCTTC. Full variable domain (remainder filled in from reference TRBV7-9 and TRBJ2-1): DTGVSQNPRHKITKRGQNVTFRCDPISEHNRLYWYRQTLGQGPEFLTYFQNEAQLEKSRLLSDRFSAERPKGSFSTLEIQRTEQGDSAMYLCASTLGYQREAVMGEQFFGPGTRLTVL.

CDR3 region: CASSRGYPYEQYF. The CDR3 bases are TGTGCCAGCAGCCGCGGATATCCCTACGAGCAGTACTTC. The chain combines TRBV7-6 with TRBJ2-7; D is undetermined. Germline-derived CDR1 and CDR2 are SGHVS and FNYEAQ. This CDR3 has 13 residues. Trimming took 5 bases from V and 2 from J, leaving 10 bases between them.

The rearrangement joins TRBV9 to TRBJ2-3; 8 positions agree with TRBD2. Germline trimming cut 3 bases from V and 3 bases from J; bases unmatched to any gene: 9. CDR1 is SGDLS, CDR2 YYNGEE, per germline. This CDR3 has 16 amino acids. CDR3 DNA: TGTGCCAGCAGCGCCACCGGCGGGGGGCGGACAGATACGCAGTATTTT. Translation: CASSATGGGRTDTQYF.

The V and J genes are TRBV4-1 and TRBJ1-1; maybe TRBD1 (5 bases). From germline, CDR1 is MGHRA and CDR2 YSYEKL. This CDR3 has 14 residues. V shed 1 base and J shed 7 bases, with 13 bases lying between them. The CDR3 reads CASSQGGAAFEAFF. CDR3 coding DNA: TGCGCCAGCAGCCAAGGGGGCGCTGCCTTTGAAGCTTTCTTT.

The chain uses TRBV11-2 and TRBJ2-7; the D is unclear. The CDR3 is made up of 12 amino acids. Trimming cost V 3 bases and J 0 bases, with 3 bases left between them. The germline V gene has CDR1 SGHAT and CDR2 FQNNGV. The CDR3 region has the DNA TGTGCCAGCAGCTTCGGCTCCTACGAGCAGTACTTC. Translating it yields CASSFGSYEQYF.

The rearrangement uses TRBV11-2 and TRBJ2-7; 7 nucleotides match TRBD1. This CDR3 has 15 residues. J gave up 3 bases and V 1 base, and 6 bases lay outside the gene matches. Germline V gene lookup returns CDR1 SGHAT and CDR2 FQNNGV. CDR3 residues: CASSLVGTAYYEQYF. DNA for the CDR3: TGTGCCAGCAGCTTAGTGGGGACAGCCTACTACGAGCAGTACTTC. Together with reference TRBV11-2 and TRBJ2-7, the CDR3 gives the full variable domain: EAGVAQSPRYKIIEKRQSVAFWCNPISGHATLYWYQQILGQGPKLLIQFQNNGVVDDSQLPKDRFSAERLKGVDSTLKIQPAKLEDSAVYLCASSLVGTAYYEQYFGPGTRLTVT.

The V gene is TRBV11-2, the J gene TRBJ2-7; the D is unclear. This CDR3 is built from 14 residues. The V end was cut by 5 bases, the J end by 4 bases, with 15 bases between. The germline CDR1 and CDR2 sequences are SGHAT and FQNNGV. CDR3 loop: CASSPSPIQYEQYF. The CDR3 DNA reads TGTGCCAGCAGCCCCAGCCCAATACAGTACGAGCAGTACTTC.

The rearrangement joins TRBV13 to TRBJ2-2; unclear D gene. This CDR3 is 18 amino acids long. Germline V gene lookup returns CDR1 PRHDT and CDR2 FYEKMQ (reference sequence). The V and J ends lost 5 bases and 2 bases respectively, with 21 bases between them. The CDR3 DNA reads TGTGCCAGCAGCCCTTCCCGACTTTCCCACAAAAACACCGGGGAGCTGTTTTTT. Its protein product is CASSPSRLSHKNTGELFF.

The CDR3 sequence is CATSRARSGTGATDTQYF. The CDR3 DNA sequence: TGTGCCACCAGCAGAGCCCGGTCCGGGACAGGGGCCACAGATACGCAGTATTTT. The chain carries TRBV15 and TRBJ2-3; 10 nucleotides match TRBD1. The J segment lost 2 bases and the V segment lost 1 base, leaving 9 bases of the junction unmatched. This CDR3 contains 18 residues. From germline, CDR1 is LNHNV and CDR2 YYDKDF (reference sequence). Full variable domain (outside the CDR3, taken from reference TRBV15 and TRBJ2-3): DAMVIQNPRYQVTQFGKPVTLSCSQTLNHNVMYWYQQKSSQAPKLLFHYYDKDFNNEADTPDNFQSRRPNTSFCFLDIRSPGLGDTAMYLCATSRARSGTGATDTQYFGPGTRLTVL.

V usage is TRBV6-5 and J usage is TRBJ2-7, with D perhaps matching TRBD1 (5 bases). The germline CDR1 and CDR2 sequences are MNHEY and SVGAGI. This CDR3 is 14 amino acids long. V lost 4 bases, J lost 2 bases, and 12 bases lay in between. CDR3 nucleotides: TGTGCCAGCAGTTTGACAGTTACGACCTACGAGCAGTACTTC. This translates into CASSLTVTTYEQYF.